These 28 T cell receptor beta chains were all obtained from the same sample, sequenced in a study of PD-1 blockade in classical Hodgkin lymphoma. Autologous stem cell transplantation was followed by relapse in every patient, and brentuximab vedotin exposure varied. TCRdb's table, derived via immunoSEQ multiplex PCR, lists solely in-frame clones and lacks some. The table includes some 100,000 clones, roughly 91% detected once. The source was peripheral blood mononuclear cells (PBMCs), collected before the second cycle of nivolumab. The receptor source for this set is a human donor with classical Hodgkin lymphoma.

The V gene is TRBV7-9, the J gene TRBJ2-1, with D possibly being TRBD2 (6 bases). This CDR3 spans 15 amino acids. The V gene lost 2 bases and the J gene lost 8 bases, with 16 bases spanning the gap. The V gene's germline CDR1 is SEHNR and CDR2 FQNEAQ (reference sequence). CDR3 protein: CASSLRAGTWDEQFF. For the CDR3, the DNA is TGTGCCAGCAGCTTAAGAGCCGGGACTTGGGATGAGCAGTTCTTC.

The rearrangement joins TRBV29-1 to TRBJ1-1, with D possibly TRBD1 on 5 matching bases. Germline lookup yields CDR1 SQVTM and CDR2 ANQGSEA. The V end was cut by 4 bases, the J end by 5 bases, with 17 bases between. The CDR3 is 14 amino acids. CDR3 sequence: CSVVSYRGGTEAFF. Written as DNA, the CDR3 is TGCAGCGTTGTGTCGTATAGGGGTGGGACTGAAGCTTTCTTT.

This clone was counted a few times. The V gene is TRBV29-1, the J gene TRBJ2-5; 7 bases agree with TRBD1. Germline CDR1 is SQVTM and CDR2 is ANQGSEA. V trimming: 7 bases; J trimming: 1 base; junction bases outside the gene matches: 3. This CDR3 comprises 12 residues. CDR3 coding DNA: TGCAGCGCTCGACAGGGCCAAGAGACCCAGTACTTC. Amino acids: CSARQGQETQYF.

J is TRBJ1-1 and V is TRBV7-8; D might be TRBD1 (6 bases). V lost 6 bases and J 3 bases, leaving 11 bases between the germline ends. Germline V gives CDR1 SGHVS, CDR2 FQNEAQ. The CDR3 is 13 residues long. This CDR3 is CASRRGGDTEAFF. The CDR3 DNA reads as TGTGCCAGCAGAAGAGGGGGGGACACTGAAGCTTTCTTT.

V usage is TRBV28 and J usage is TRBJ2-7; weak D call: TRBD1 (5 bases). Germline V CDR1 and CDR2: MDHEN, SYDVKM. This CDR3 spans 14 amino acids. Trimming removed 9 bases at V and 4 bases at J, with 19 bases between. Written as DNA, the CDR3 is TGTGCCAGAGGCGGTGAAGGGGTTGTTTACGAGCAGTACTTC. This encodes CARGGEGVVYEQYF.

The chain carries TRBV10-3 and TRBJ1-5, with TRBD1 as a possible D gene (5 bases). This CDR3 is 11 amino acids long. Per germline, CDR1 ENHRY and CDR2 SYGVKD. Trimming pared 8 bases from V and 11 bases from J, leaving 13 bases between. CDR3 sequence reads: CAIRVGVTQHF. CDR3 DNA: TGTGCCATCCGGGTGGGGGTAACCCAGCATTTT.

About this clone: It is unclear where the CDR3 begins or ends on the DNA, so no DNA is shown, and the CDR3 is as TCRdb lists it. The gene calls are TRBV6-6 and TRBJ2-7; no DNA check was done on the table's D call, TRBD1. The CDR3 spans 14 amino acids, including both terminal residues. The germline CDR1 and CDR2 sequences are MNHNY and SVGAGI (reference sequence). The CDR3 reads CASSSSGQGYEQYF.

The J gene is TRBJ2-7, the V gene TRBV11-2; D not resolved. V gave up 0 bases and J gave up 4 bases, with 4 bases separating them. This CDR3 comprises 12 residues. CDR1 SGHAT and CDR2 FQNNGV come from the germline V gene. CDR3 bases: TGTGCCAGCAGCTTAGACGGGTACGAGCAGTACTTC. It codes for CASSLDGYEQYF. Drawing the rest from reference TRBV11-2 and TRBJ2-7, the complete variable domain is EAGVAQSPRYKIIEKRQSVAFWCNPISGHATLYWYQQILGQGPKLLIQFQNNGVVDDSQLPKDRFSAERLKGVDSTLKIQPAKLEDSAVYLCASSLDGYEQYFGPGTRLTVT.

CDR3 protein: CASSLGSDTGELFF. In DNA form, the CDR3 reads TGTGCCAGCAGCTTAGGCTCAGACACCGGGGAGCTGTTTTTT. The V call is TRBV11-3, the J call TRBJ2-2; D is ambiguous. Deletions cut 1 base from V and 3 bases from J, with 6 bases between. Germline CDR1 reads SGHNT; CDR2 reads YENEEA. This CDR3 is built from 14 residues.

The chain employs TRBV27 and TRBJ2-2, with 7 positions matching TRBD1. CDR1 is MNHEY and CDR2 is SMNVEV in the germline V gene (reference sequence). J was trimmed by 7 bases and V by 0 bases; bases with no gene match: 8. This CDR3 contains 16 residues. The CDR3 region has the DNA TGTGCCAGCAGTTTATCGACAGGGATGCAGGGCGGGGAGCTGTTTTTT. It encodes CASSLSTGMQGGELFF.

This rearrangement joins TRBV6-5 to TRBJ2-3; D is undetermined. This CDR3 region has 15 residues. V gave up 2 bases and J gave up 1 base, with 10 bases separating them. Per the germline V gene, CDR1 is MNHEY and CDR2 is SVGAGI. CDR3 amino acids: CASSYRVRGTDTQYF. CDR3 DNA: TGTGCCAGCAGTTACAGGGTGAGAGGCACAGATACGCAGTATTTT.

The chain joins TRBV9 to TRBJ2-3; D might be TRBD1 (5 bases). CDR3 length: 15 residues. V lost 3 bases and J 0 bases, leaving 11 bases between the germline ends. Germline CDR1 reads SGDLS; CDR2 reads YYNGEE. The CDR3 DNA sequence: TGTGCCAGCAGCGCCCAGGACACGAGCACAGATACGCAGTATTTT. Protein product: CASSAQDTSTDTQYF.

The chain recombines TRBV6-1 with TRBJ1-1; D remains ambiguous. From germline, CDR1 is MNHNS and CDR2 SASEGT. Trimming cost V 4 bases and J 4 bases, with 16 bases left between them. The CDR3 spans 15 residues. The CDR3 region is CASSADKVGGTEAFF. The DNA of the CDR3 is TGTGCCAGCAGTGCAGACAAGGTTGGAGGCACTGAAGCTTTCTTT.

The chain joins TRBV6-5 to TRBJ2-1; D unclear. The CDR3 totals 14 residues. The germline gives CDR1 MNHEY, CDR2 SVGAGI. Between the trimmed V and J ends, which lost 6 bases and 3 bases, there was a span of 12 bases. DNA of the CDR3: TGTGCCAGCAGGTCGGACGGAGTCTACAATGAGCAGTTCTTC. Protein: CASRSDGVYNEQFF.

The CDR3 bases are TGCGCCAGCAGCCAAGATATACCGGGACGCCGGTTCTTC. Translation gives CASSQDIPGRRFF. The chain is built from TRBV4-1 and TRBJ2-1, with D perhaps TRBD1 or TRBD2 (5 bases each). V lost 0 bases and J 15 bases, leaving 15 bases between the germline ends. CDR3 length: 13 residues. Germline CDR1 and CDR2: MGHRA and YSYEKL.

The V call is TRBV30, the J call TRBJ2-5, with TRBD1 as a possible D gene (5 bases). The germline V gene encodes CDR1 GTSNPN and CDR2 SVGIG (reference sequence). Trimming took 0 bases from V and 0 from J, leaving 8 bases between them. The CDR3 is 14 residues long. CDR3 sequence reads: CAWSVGHYQETQYF. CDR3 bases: TGTGCCTGGAGTGTAGGACACTACCAAGAGACCCAGTACTTC.

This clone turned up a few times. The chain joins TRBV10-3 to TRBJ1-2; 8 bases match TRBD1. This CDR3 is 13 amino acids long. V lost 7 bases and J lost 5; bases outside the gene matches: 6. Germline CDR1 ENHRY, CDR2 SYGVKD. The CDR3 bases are TGTGCCATCATCGGGGACAGGAGTTATGGCTACACCTTC. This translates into CAIIGDRSYGYTF.

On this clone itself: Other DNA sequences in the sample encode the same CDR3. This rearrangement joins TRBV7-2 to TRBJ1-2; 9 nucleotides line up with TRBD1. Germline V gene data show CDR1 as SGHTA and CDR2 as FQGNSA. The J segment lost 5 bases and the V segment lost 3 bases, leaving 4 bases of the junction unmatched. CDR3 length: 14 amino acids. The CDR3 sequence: CASSLDRGVYGYTF. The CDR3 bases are TGTGCCAGCAGCTTGGACAGGGGCGTTTATGGCTACACCTTC.

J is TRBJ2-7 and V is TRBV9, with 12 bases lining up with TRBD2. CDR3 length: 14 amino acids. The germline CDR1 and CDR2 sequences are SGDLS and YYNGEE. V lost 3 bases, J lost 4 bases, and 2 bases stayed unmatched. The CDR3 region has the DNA TGTGCCAGCAGCGGGACTAGCGGGATGTACGAGCAGTACTTC. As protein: CASSGTSGMYEQYF.

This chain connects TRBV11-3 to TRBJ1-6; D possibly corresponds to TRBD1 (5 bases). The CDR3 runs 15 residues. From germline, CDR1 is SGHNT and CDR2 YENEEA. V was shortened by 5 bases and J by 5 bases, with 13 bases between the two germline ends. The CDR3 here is CASSTGTANNSPLHF. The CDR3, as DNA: TGTGCCAGCAGCACGGGGACCGCGAATAATTCACCCCTCCACTTT.

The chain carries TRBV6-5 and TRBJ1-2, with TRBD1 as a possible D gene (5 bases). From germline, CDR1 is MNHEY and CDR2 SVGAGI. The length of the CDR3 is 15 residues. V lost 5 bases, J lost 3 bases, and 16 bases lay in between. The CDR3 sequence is CASSKEGRVDYGYTF. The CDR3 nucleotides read TGTGCCAGCAGTAAGGAGGGCAGGGTTGACTATGGCTACACCTTC.

The CDR3: CASSVAPGVPDTQYF. Written as DNA, the CDR3 is TGTGCCAGCAGTGTAGCCCCCGGAGTTCCAGATACGCAGTATTTT. This chain joins TRBV2 and TRBJ2-3; D unclear. The V end was cut by 4 bases, the J end by 4 bases, with 15 bases between. The length of the CDR3 is 15 residues. CDR1 SNHLY and CDR2 FYNNEI come from the germline V gene.

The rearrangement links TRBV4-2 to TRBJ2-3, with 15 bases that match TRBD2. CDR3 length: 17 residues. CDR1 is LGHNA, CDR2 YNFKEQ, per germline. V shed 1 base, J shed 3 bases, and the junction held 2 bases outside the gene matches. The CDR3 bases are TGTGCCAGCAGCCAAGGGACTAGCGGGGGGGCTACAGATACGCAGTATTTT. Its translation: CASSQGTSGGATDTQYF.

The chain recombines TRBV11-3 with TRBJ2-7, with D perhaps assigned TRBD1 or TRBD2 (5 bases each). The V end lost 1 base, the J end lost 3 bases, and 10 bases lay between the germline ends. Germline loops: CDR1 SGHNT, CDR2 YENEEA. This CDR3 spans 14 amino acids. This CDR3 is CASSLGGMSYEQYF. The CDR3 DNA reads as TGTGCCAGCAGCTTAGGGGGGATGAGCTACGAGCAGTACTTC.

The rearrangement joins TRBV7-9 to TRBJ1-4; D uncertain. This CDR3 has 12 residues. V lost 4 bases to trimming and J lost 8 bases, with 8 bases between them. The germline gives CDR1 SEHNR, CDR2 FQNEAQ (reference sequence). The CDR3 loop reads CASSSLNEKLFF. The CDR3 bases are TGTGCCAGCAGCTCCCTTAACGAAAAACTGTTTTTT.

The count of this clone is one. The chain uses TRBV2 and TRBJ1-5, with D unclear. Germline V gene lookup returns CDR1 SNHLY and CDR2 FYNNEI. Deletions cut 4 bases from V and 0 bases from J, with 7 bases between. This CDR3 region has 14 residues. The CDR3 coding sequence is TGTGCCAGCAGTGTCGATTATAGCAATCAGCCCCAGCATTTT. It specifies CASSVDYSNQPQHF.

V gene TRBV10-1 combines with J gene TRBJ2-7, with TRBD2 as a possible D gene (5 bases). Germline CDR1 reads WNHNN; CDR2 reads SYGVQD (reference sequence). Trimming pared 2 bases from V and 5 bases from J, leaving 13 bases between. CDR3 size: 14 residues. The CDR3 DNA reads TGCGCCAGCAGTGAGACTAGGAGCCGTGACGAGCAGTACTTC. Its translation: CASSETRSRDEQYF.

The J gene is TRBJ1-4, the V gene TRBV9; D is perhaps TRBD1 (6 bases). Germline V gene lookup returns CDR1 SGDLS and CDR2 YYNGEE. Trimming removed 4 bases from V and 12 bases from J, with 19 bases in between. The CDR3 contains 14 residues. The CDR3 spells CASSPLSLEGELFF. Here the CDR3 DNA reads TGTGCCAGCAGCCCCCTCTCCCTCGAGGGGGAACTGTTTTTT.